This T cell receptor beta chain is drawn from a study of cytomegalovirus exposure and HLA in healthy donors. J gave up 2 bases and V 3 bases, and 7 bases lay outside the gene matches. The CDR3 sequence is 16 residues long. CDR1 is MDHEN, CDR2 SYDVKM, per germline. Both 60 Vbeta primers and 13 Jbeta primers went into the PCR. Sequencing was performed with immunoSEQ multiplex PCR; in TCRdb, only in-frame clones are kept and a portion is missing. The listing contains 95,000 to 150,000 clones. Sequencing was performed on PBMCs. The chain employs TRBV28 and TRBJ1-3, with TRBD1 matching 7 bases. This clonotype was sampled from a man aged 18-30 years in good health and CMV-seronegative. CDR3 DNA: TGTGCCAGCAGTTTGATAGGGACAGTCCCTGGAAACACCATATATTTT. This sequence encodes CASSLIGTVPGNTIYF. The whole variable domain, remainder taken from reference TRBV28 and TRBJ1-3, is DVKVTQSSRYLVKRTGEKVFLECVQDMDHENMFWYRQDPGLGLRLIYFSYDVKMKEKGDIPEGYSVSREKKERFSLILESASTNQTSMYLCASSLIGTVPGNTIYFGEGSWLTVV.